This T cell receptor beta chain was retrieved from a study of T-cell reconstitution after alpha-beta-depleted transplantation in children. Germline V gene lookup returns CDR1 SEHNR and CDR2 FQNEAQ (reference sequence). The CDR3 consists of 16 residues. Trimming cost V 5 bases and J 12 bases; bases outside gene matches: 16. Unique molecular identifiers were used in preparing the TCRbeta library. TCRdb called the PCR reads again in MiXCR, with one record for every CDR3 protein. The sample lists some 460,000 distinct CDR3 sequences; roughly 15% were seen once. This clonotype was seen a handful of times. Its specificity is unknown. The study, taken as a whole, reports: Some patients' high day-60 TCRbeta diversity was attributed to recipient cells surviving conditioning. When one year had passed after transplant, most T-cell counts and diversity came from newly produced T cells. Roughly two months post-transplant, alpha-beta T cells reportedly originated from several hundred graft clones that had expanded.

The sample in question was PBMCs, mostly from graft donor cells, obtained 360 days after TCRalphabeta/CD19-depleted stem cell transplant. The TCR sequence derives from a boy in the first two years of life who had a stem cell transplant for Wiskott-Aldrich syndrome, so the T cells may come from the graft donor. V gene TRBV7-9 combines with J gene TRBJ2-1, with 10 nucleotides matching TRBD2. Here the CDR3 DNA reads TGTGCCAGCAGCCATCCGGGACTAGCGAGTCTTTGTCGGCAGTTCTTC. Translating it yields CASSHPGLASLCRQFF.